The sequence of this T cell receptor beta chain was determined in a study of OX40 agonist ivuxolimab in advanced cancers. Broadly, across the study: Ivuxolimab, which targeted the costimulatory receptor OX40 (CD134), was an agonistic, fully human IgG2 monoclonal antibody. Intravenous ivuxolimab was administered to patients every 2 weeks at six dose levels: 0.01, 0.1, 0.3, 1.5, 3 and 10 mg/kg. Of the roughly 54 patients in dose escalation, 19 had hepatocellular carcinoma, some 15 had melanoma, 9 had renal cell carcinoma and 9 had head and neck cancer. A male proportion of 70% to 90% and a mean age of approximately 60 years, ranging from 23 to 79, were recorded for the dose-escalation cohort. Patients were allowed to have had prior anti-PD-1, anti-PD-L1 or anti-CTLA-4 therapy, and 40% of the dose-escalation patients had been treated with checkpoint inhibitors. Partial responses occurred in three dose-escalation patients: two with cutaneous melanoma and one with hepatocellular carcinoma. Peripheral TCRbeta sequencing aimed to test whether ivuxolimab altered TCR sequence diversity and caused clonal T-cell expansion. The monotherapy dose-escalation portion (N of about 57 patients) of the phase I ivuxolimab trial is reported in the paper.

The investigation overall reported the following: The antigen specificity of the peripheral T cells that underwent clonal expansion was not determined. On average, CD8+ T cells showed more expanded clones than CD4+ T cells after ivuxolimab. At doses of 0.1 to 3.0 mg/kg, clonal expansion of both CD4+ and CD8+ blood T cells was observed from baseline to week 6. In the 0.1-3.0 mg/kg groups, partial responders had among the lowest normalized peripheral clonal expansion, particularly in CD8+ T cells. Low levels of normalized T-cell clonal expansion were also seen in some nonresponding patients.

Points on this clone: Its antigen is not yet known. Per-nucleotide qualities are absent, and no much larger clonotype sits a single base away.

To sequence the TCRbeta CDR3 region, genomic DNA was isolated from the sorted cells. The immunoSEQ Assay was used to sequence the TCRbeta CDR3 regions. TCRdb retrieved this table from immuneACCESS and kept in-frame rearrangements only. Not all clones are present; in checked studies, unresolved V genes account for under half, and no reason is known for the remainder. The sample data list around 140,000 clones, and approximately 90% of these were observed just once. The top ten clones comprise roughly 0.99% of the sample. The trial excluded patients who had a history of autoimmune disease or were on systemic immunosuppression. Peripheral blood for TCR sequencing was drawn from every dose cohort at baseline, at cycle 4 day 1 and at cycle 7 day 1. Samples came from an open-label, multicenter, first-in-human phase I dose-escalation trial of ivuxolimab. The trial enrolled adults with locally advanced or metastatic head and neck squamous cell, hepatocellular, melanoma or renal cell carcinoma. Before TCR sequencing, CD4+ T cells and CD8+ T cells were sorted from peripheral blood as separate populations.

V is shortened by 1 base, J by 3 bases, and the region joining them spans 12 bases. The CDR3 sequence holds 15 residues, the cysteine and phenylalanine included. Solely the CDR3 DNA is kept, with 45 bases framed from the first base. Reading the germline V gene gives CDR1 MNHNS and CDR2 SASEGT. Recombination joined TRBV6-1 with TRBJ1-1; no D gene can be assigned with confidence. The sample in question was CD4+ or CD8+ T cells sorted from blood, obtained in a trial of the OX40 agonist ivuxolimab. This receptor was obtained from an adult with an advanced solid tumor such as melanoma, head and neck, liver or kidney cancer. The nucleotide sequence is TGTGCCAGCAGTGAAGGCCATAGGCCCTACACTGAAGCTTTCTTT. It is translated as CASSEGHRPYTEAFF.